What follows describes a single TCR beta chain. The antigen is unknown. All trial patients relapsed after autologous stem cell transplantation. Progressive disease, partial response or complete response was each patient's best response. The sample comes from a study of PD-1 blockade in classical Hodgkin lymphoma. Study-level points and caveats: Prior to therapy, complete responders displayed diversity much like that of newly diagnosed patients.

Data came from immunoSEQ multiplex PCR; TCRdb stores just in-frame clones and leaves some out. This sample has around 150,000 clones, with 78% found just once. The TCR originated in a human donor with classical Hodgkin lymphoma. This specimen was peripheral blood mononuclear cells (PBMCs), taken before the second cycle of nivolumab.

The CDR3 DNA reads as TGTGCCAGCAGCGTAGATCCAGTTAATGAAAAACTGTTTTTT. It codes for CASSVDPVNEKLFF. The chain combines TRBV9 with TRBJ1-4; unclear D gene. The CDR3 extends over 14 amino acids. Per the germline V gene, CDR1 is SGDLS and CDR2 is YYNGEE. Trimming stripped 0 bases from V and 4 bases from J, with 7 bases between.